What follows is one TCR beta chain and its context. These data are taken from a study of blood T cell repertoires in COVID-19. Study-level background: The origin of the acute and convalescent COVID-19 samples was the United States, Italy and Spain.

The data were produced by immunoSEQ multiplex PCR, yet TCRdb's version contains in-frame clones alone and is incomplete. The sample lists around 150,000 clones; around 82% were seen once. V was pared by 5 bases and J by 2 bases, with 4 bases of the junction left unmatched. The CDR3 has 15 amino acids. The germline V gene encodes CDR1 MNHEY and CDR2 SVGAGI. The sample consisted of peripheral blood. The clonotype comes from a woman aged 40 to 50 with COVID-19, enrolled during active disease. The chain links TRBV6-5 to TRBJ2-2; 8 nucleotides match TRBD1. The DNA for the CDR3 is TGTGCCAGCAGTCTGGACAGGGCTAACACCGGGGAGCTGTTTTTT. Encoded protein: CASSLDRANTGELFF.